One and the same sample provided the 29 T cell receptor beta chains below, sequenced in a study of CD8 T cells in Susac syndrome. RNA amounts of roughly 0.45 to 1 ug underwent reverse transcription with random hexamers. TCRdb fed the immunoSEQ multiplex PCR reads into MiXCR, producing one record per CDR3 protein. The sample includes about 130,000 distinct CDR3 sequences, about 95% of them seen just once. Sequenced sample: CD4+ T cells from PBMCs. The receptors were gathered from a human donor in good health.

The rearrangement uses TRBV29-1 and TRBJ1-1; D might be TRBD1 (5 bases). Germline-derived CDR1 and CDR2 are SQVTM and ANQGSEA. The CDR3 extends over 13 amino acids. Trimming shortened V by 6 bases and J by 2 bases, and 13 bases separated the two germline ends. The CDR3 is CSVANRLNTEAFF. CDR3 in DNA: TGCAGCGTCGCTAACAGGTTAAACACTGAAGCTTTCTTT.

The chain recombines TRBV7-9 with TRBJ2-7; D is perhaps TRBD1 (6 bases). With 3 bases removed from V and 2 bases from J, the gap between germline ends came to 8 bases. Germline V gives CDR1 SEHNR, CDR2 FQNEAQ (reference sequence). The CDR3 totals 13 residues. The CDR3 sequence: CASSFAGAYEQYF. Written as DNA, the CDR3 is TGTGCCAGCAGCTTCGCAGGGGCCTACGAGCAGTACTTC.

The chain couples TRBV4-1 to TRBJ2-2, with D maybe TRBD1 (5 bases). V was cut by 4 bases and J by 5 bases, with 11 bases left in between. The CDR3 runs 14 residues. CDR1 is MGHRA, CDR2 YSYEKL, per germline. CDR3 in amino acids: CASSPQGATGELFF. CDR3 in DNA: TGCGCCAGCAGCCCCCAGGGCGCGACCGGGGAGCTGTTTTTT.

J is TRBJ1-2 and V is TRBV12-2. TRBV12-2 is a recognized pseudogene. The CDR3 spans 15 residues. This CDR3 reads CASRLACRHNYGYTF. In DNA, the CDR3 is TGTGCAAGTCGCTTAGCGTGTCGGCATAACTATGGCTACACCTTC.

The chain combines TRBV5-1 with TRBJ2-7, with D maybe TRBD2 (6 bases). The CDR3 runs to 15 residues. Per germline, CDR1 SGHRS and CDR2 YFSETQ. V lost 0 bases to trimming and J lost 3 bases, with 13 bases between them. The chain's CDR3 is CASSLARRDLYEQYF. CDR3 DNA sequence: TGCGCCAGCAGCTTGGCCCGGCGGGACCTCTACGAGCAGTACTTC.

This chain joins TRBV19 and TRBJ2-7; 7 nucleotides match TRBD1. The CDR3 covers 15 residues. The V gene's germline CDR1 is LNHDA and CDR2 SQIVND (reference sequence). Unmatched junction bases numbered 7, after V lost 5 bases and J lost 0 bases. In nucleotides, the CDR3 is TGTGCCAGTAGTCCTCACAGGGGACCCTCCTACGAGCAGTACTTC. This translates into CASSPHRGPSYEQYF.

The CDR3 sequence is CASSLQSNTEAFF. The DNA for the CDR3 is TGTGCCAGCTCACTTCAGTCGAACACTGAAGCTTTCTTT. This chain links TRBV27 with TRBJ1-1; D remains unclear. The V end lost 8 bases, the J end lost 1 base, and 11 bases lay between the germline ends. The CDR3 is 13 amino acids. Germline V gene data show CDR1 as MNHEY and CDR2 as SMNVEV (reference sequence).

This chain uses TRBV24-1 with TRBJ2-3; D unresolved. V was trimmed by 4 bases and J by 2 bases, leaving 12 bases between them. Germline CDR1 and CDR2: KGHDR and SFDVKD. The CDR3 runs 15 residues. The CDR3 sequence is CATSEARVNTDTQYF. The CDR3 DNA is TGTGCCACCAGTGAGGCCAGAGTTAACACAGATACGCAGTATTTT.

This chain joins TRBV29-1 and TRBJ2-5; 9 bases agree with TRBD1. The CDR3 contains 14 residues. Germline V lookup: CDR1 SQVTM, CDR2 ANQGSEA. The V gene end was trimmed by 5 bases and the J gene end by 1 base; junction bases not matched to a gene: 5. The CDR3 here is CSVRQGGFQETQYF. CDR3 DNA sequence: TGCAGCGTTAGACAGGGGGGATTCCAAGAGACCCAGTACTTC.

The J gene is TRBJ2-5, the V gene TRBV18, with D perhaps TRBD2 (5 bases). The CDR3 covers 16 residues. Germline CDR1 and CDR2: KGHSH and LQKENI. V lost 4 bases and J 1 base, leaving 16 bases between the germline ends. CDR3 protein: CASSRGQAQTQETQYF. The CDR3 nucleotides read TGTGCCAGCTCACGAGGGCAGGCACAGACCCAAGAGACCCAGTACTTC.

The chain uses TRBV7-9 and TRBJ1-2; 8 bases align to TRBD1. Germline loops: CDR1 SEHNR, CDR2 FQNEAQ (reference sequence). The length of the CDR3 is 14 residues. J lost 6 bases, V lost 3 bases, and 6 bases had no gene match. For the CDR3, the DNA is TGTGCCAGCAGCTTCCTCGGGACAGGCGATGGCTACACCTTC. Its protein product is CASSFLGTGDGYTF.

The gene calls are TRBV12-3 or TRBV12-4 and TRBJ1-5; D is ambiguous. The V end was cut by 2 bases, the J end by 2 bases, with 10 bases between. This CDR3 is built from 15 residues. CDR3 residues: CASSLSKGGNQPQHF. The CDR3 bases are TGTGCCAGCAGTTTAAGTAAGGGAGGCAATCAGCCCCAGCATTTT.

Written as DNA, the CDR3 is TGCAGTGCTCCAAAGGACTATGGCTACACCTTC. It encodes CSAPKDYGYTF. This chain links TRBV20-1 with TRBJ1-2; D uncertain. The V and J ends lost 5 bases and 3 bases respectively, with 7 bases between them. Germline values: CDR1 DFQATT, CDR2 SNEGSKA (reference sequence). The CDR3 runs 11 residues.

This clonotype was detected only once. The CDR3, as DNA: TGTGCCAGCAGATCGGGACGATACGAGCAGTACTTC. Encoded protein: CASRSGRYEQYF. The J gene is TRBJ2-7, the V gene TRBV28, with D perhaps TRBD1 or TRBD2 (5 bases each). CDR1 is MDHEN and CDR2 is SYDVKM in the germline V gene. This CDR3 has 12 amino acids. The V end was cut by 6 bases, the J end by 4 bases, with 10 bases between.

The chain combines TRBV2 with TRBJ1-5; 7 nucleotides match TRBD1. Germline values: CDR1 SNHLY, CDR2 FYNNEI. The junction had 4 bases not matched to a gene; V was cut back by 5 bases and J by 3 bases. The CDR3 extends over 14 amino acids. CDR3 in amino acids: CASSSTGINQPQHF. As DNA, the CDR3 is TGTGCCAGCAGTTCGACAGGGATCAATCAGCCCCAGCATTTT.

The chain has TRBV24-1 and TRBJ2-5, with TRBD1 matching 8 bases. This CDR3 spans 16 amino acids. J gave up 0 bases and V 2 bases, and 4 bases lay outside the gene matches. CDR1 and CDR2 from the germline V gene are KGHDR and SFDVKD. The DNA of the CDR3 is TGTGCCACCAGTGATTCCGGGACAGGATACCAAGAGACCCAGTACTTC. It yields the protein CATSDSGTGYQETQYF.

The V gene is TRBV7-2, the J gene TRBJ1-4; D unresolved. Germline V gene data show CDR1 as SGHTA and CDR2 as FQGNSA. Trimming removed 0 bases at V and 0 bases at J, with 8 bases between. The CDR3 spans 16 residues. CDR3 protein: CASSLAGLATNEKLFF. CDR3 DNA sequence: TGTGCCAGCAGCTTAGCGGGTCTCGCAACTAATGAAAAACTGTTTTTT.

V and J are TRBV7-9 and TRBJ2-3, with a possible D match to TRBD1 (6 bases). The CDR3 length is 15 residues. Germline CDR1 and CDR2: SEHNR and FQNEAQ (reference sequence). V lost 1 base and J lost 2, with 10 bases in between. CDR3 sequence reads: CASSLVQGNTDTQYF. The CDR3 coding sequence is TGTGCCAGCAGCTTAGTCCAGGGGAACACAGATACGCAGTATTTT. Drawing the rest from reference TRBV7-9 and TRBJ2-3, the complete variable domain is DTGVSQNPRHKITKRGQNVTFRCDPISEHNRLYWYRQTLGQGPEFLTYFQNEAQLEKSRLLSDRFSAERPKGSFSTLEIQRTEQGDSAMYLCASSLVQGNTDTQYFGPGTRLTVL.

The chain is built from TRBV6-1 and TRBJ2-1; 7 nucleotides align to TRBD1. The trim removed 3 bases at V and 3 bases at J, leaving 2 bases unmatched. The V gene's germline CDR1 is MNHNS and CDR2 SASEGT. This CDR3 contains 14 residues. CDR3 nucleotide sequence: TGTGCCAGCAGTGATGGGACAGACTACAATGAGCAGTTCTTC. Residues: CASSDGTDYNEQFF.

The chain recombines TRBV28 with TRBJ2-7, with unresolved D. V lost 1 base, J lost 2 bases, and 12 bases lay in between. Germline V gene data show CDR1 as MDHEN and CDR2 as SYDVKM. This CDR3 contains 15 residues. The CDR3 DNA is TGTGCCAGCAGTTTATTGGTGGGCAGCACCTACGAGCAGTACTTC. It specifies CASSLLVGSTYEQYF.

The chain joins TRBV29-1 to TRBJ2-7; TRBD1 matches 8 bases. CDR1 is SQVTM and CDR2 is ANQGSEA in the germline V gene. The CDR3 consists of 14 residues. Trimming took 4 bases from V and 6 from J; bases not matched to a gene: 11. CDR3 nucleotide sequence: TGCAGCGTTGTTCTAGGACAGGGTATCTTCGAGCAGTACTTC. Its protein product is CSVVLGQGIFEQYF.

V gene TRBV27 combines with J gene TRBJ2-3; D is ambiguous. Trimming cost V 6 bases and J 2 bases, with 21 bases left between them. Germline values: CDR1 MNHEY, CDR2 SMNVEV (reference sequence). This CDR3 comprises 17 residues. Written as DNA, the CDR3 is TGTGCCAGCAGCTTCGAAGCCCGGTGGGTGAACACAGATACGCAGTATTTT. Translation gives CASSFEARWVNTDTQYF.

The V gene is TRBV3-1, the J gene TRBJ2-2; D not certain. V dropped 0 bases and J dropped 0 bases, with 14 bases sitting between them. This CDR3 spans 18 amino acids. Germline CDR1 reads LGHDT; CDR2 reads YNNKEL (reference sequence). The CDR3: CASSQDFSRLANTGELFF. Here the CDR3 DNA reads TGTGCCAGCAGCCAAGATTTCTCTCGTTTGGCGAACACCGGGGAGCTGTTTTTT.

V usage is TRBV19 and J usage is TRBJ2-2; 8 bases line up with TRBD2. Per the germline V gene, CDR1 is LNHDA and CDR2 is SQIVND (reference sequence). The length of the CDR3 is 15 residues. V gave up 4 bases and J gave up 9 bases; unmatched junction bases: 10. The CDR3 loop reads CASSNTGTRIRELFF. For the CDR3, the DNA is TGTGCCAGTAGTAATACCGGGACTAGGATAAGGGAGCTGTTTTTT.

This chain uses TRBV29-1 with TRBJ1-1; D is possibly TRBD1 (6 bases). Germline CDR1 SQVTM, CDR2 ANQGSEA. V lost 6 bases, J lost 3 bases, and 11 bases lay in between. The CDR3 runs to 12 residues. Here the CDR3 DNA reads TGCAGCGTCGACAGGATGGACACTGAAGCTTTCTTT. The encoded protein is CSVDRMDTEAFF.

The CDR3 sequence is CASRPGTGAYYTF. Here the CDR3 DNA reads TGTGCCAGCAGGCCCGGGACCGGGGCCTACTACACCTTC. This chain uses TRBV6-5 with TRBJ1-2; D possibly corresponds to TRBD1 (5 bases). Per the germline V gene, CDR1 is MNHEY and CDR2 is SVGAGI. This CDR3 region has 13 residues. Trimming pared 6 bases from V and 10 bases from J, leaving 18 bases between.

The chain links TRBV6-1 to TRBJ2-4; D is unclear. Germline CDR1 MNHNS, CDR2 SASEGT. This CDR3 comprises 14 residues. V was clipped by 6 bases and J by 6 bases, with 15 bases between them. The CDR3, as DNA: TGTGCCAGCAGCCCAAGGGCTCCTACAAACATTCAGTACTTC. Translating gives CASSPRAPTNIQYF.

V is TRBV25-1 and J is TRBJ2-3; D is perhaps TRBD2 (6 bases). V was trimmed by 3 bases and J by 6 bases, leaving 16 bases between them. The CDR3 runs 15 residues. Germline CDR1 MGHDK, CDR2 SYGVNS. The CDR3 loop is CASSERDWSRDTQYF. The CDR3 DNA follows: TGTGCCAGCAGTGAGCGGGACTGGTCAAGGGATACGCAGTATTTT.

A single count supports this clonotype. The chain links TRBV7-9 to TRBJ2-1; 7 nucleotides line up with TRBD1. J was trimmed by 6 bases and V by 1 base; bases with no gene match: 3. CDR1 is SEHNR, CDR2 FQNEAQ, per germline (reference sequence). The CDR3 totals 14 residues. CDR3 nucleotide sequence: TGTGCCAGCAGCTTAGTTGGGACAGCCAATGAGCAGTTCTTC. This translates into CASSLVGTANEQFF.